This passage covers 23 T cell receptor beta chains from one sample sequenced in a study of beta chain features in type 1 diabetes. The entirety of the isolated RNA underwent reverse transcription, so expressed TCRB transcripts were sequenced. The table came from immunoSEQ multiplex PCR; TCRdb's copy has only in-frame clones and leaves some out. Of hundreds of thousands of clones in the sample, around 12% were seen once. Material: naive CD4+ T cells from blood. The receptors stem from a man between 18 and 29 years old in good health.

This clone turned up a few times. The J gene is TRBJ1-1, the V gene TRBV6-1, with a tentative D call TRBD1 (5 bases). Germline assignment: CDR1 MNHNS and CDR2 SASEGT. The CDR3 totals 13 residues. Trimming pared 7 bases from V and 5 bases from J, leaving 14 bases between. CDR3: CASTLMGGTEAFF. The CDR3 DNA reads TGTGCCAGCACACTGATGGGGGGGACTGAAGCTTTCTTT.

This chain uses TRBV30 with TRBJ1-2; a weak D match, TRBD1 (5 bases). The V end was cut by 4 bases, the J end by 7 bases, with 16 bases between. The germline CDR1 and CDR2 sequences are GTSNPN and SVGIG (reference sequence). This CDR3 spans 13 amino acids. The CDR3 loop reads CAWTLSQETGYTF. The CDR3, as DNA: TGTGCCTGGACCCTTTCACAGGAGACTGGCTACACCTTC. The whole variable domain, filled in from reference TRBV30 and TRBJ1-2, reads SQTIHQWPATLVQPVGSPLSLECTVEGTSNPNLYWYRQAAGRGLQLLFYSVGIGQISSEVPQNLSASRPQDRQFILSSKKLLLSDSGFYLCAWTLSQETGYTFGSGTRLTVV.

This clone was seen only a few times. The CDR3 protein is CASSPPNLDTQYF. CDR3 DNA sequence: TGTGCCAGCTCACCACCGAACTTGGATACGCAGTATTTT. The chain has TRBV18 and TRBJ2-3; D remains ambiguous. Germline CDR1 KGHSH, CDR2 LQKENI. Trimming pared 0 bases from V and 6 bases from J, leaving 7 bases between. The CDR3 spans 13 residues.

This clone occurred a few times. The rearrangement joins TRBV5-1 to TRBJ2-7; the match to TRBD2 covers 12 bases. The V gene end was trimmed by 4 bases and the J gene end by 1 base; junction bases not matched to a gene: 12. There are 18 residues in the CDR3. Germline V gene data show CDR1 as SGHRS and CDR2 as YFSETQ. The CDR3 region is CASSTLGLAGNPSYEQYF. The CDR3 DNA reads TGCGCCAGCAGCACCCTCGGACTAGCGGGAAACCCTTCCTACGAGCAGTACTTC.

This clone has a handful of counts. V and J are TRBV28 and TRBJ1-5; TRBD1 is a possible D gene (5 bases). V was shortened by 6 bases and J by 7 bases, with 10 bases between the two germline ends. This CDR3 is built from 12 residues. CDR1 MDHEN and CDR2 SYDVKM come from the germline V gene. CDR3 protein: CASRQGGQPQHF. The DNA of the CDR3 is TGTGCCAGCAGGCAGGGTGGACAGCCCCAGCATTTT.

CDR3 amino acids: CASSLSGQVGGQPQHF. DNA for the CDR3: TGTGCCAGCAGTTTATCCGGACAGGTTGGCGGTCAGCCCCAGCATTTT. The chain joins TRBV28 to TRBJ1-5, with 7 bases lining up with TRBD1. J was trimmed by 6 bases and V by 1 base; bases with no gene match: 9. This CDR3 has 16 amino acids. The V gene's germline CDR1 is MDHEN and CDR2 SYDVKM.

The table lists this clone with a few counts. The V and J genes are TRBV25-1 and TRBJ2-7, with D perhaps TRBD1 (5 bases). Trimming cost V 4 bases and J 1 base, with 11 bases left between them. From germline, CDR1 is MGHDK and CDR2 SYGVNS. The CDR3 is 14 amino acids. This CDR3 is CASSGRRQSYEQYF. The CDR3 nucleotides read TGTGCCAGCAGTGGACGCCGACAGTCCTACGAGCAGTACTTC.

This clone was observed a handful of times. The V gene is TRBV4-2, the J gene TRBJ1-6; 8 bases map to TRBD1. Trimming at V came to 3 bases and at J to 9 bases, leaving 10 bases not matched to a gene. CDR1 and CDR2 from the germline V gene are LGHNA and YNFKEQ. The CDR3 is 16 residues long. For the CDR3, the DNA is TGTGCCAGCAGCCACTCGACAGGGGAATCCCTTTCACCCCTCCACTTT. Protein: CASSHSTGESLSPLHF.

This clone was counted a few times. The J gene is TRBJ1-5, the V gene TRBV28; TRBD1 aligns across 7 bases. The germline V gene has CDR1 MDHEN and CDR2 SYDVKM. The CDR3 has 15 residues. J lost 4 bases, V lost 4 bases, and 7 bases had no gene match. The DNA of the CDR3 is TGTGCCAGCAGTTCCCCACCGACAGGGAATCAGCCCCAGCATTTT. This encodes CASSSPPTGNQPQHF. Together with reference TRBV28 and TRBJ1-5, the CDR3 gives the full variable domain: DVKVTQSSRYLVKRTGEKVFLECVQDMDHENMFWYRQDPGLGLRLIYFSYDVKMKEKGDIPEGYSVSREKKERFSLILESASTNQTSMYLCASSSPPTGNQPQHFGDGTRLSIL.

This clone has just a few counts. The chain joins TRBV5-1 to TRBJ2-7; D call uncertain. Trimming removed 1 base from V and 2 bases from J, with 7 bases in between. This CDR3 has 13 amino acids. CDR1 is SGHRS and CDR2 is YFSETQ in the germline V gene. The CDR3, as DNA: TGCGCCAGCAGCTTGTCTCCAGCCTACGAGCAGTACTTC. Its translation: CASSLSPAYEQYF.

Only a few counts were recorded for this clone. The chain has TRBV4-2 and TRBJ2-1, with 7 nucleotides matching TRBD2. CDR3 length: 14 residues. Trimming at V came to 0 bases and at J to 9 bases, leaving 5 bases not matched to a gene. Germline CDR1 LGHNA, CDR2 YNFKEQ. CDR3 DNA: TGTGCCAGCAGCCAAGATAGACTAGCAAGTGAGCAGTTCTTC. This encodes CASSQDRLASEQFF.

The sample holds a few counts of this clone. The V and J genes are TRBV5-4 and TRBJ2-5; no clear D gene. The V end lost 4 bases, the J end lost 3 bases, and 10 bases lay between the germline ends. This CDR3 region has 13 residues. The germline gives CDR1 SGHNT, CDR2 YYREEE (reference sequence). The CDR3 coding sequence is TGTGCCAGCAGCCGAGTCACAGAAGAGACCCAGTACTTC. Translated, it gives CASSRVTEETQYF.

The gene calls are TRBV27 and TRBJ2-7; a possible D gene is TRBD2 (5 bases). CDR3 length equals 15 residues. Germline CDR1 MNHEY, CDR2 SMNVEV (reference sequence). V was shortened by 2 bases and J by 4 bases, with 15 bases between the two germline ends. The CDR3 DNA sequence: TGTGCCAGCAGTTTAAATGGGAGAACCGGGTACGAGCAGTACTTC. Its translation is CASSLNGRTGYEQYF.

The rearrangement uses TRBV7-2 and TRBJ2-2; 8 positions agree with TRBD1. The CDR3 loop spans 16 amino acids. The V gene's germline CDR1 is SGHTA and CDR2 FQGNSA. V lost 5 bases and J lost 5; bases outside the gene matches: 10. CDR3 nucleotides: TGTGCCAGCAGCCCGCGATGGACAGGGCAGACCGGGGAGCTGTTTTTT. Protein: CASSPRWTGQTGELFF.

This clone was counted a few times. This chain links TRBV5-6 with TRBJ1-1; TRBD1 agrees at 8 bases. V trimming: 5 bases; J trimming: 6 bases; junction bases outside the gene matches: 6. Germline-derived CDR1 and CDR2 are SGHDT and YYEEEE. The CDR3 contains 13 residues. The CDR3: CASSRTGRAEAFF. Written as DNA, the CDR3 is TGTGCCAGCAGTCGGACAGGGCGTGCTGAAGCTTTCTTT.

This sequence joins TRBV6-5 and TRBJ2-7; possible D gene TRBD1, 6 bases. Germline loops: CDR1 MNHEY, CDR2 SVGAGI. The CDR3 contains 14 residues. Trimming took off 2 bases at V and 3 bases at J, with 11 bases between the two ends. Written as DNA, the CDR3 is TGTGCCAGCAGTTACCGCGTGACAGGCTACGAGCAGTACTTC. Translated: CASSYRVTGYEQYF.

This sequence joins TRBV4-3 and TRBJ2-3; 9 positions match TRBD1. With 1 base clipped from V and 7 bases from J, the junction kept 12 bases outside the gene matches. Germline loops: CDR1 LGHNA, CDR2 YSLEER. The CDR3 is 17 residues long. The CDR3 region has the DNA TGCGCCAGCAGCCAAGGTATCGGGACAGGGTGGTGGAATACGCAGTATTTT. Amino acid sequence: CASSQGIGTGWWNTQYF.

The gene calls are TRBV12-5 and TRBJ2-2; TRBD1 is a possible D gene (5 bases). In germline, CDR1 is LGHNT, CDR2 FRNRAP. The CDR3 extends over 15 amino acids. Trimming left V 1 base short and J 4 bases short, with 10 bases between. CDR3 in amino acids: CASGLGRRGTGELFF. As DNA, the CDR3 is TGTGCTAGTGGTTTGGGCAGAAGGGGCACCGGGGAGCTGTTTTTT. The full variable domain, completed using reference TRBV12-5 and TRBJ2-2, is DARVTQTPRHKVTEMGQEVTMRCQPILGHNTVFWYRQTMMQGLELLAYFRNRAPLDDSGMPKDRFSAEMPDATLATLKIQPSEPRDSAVYFCASGLGRRGTGELFFGEGSRLTVL.

This clone has a handful of counts. This chain connects TRBV5-1 to TRBJ1-1; TRBD1 might be the D (5 bases). V was clipped by 5 bases and J by 4 bases, with 24 bases between them. Germline CDR1 is SGHRS and CDR2 is YFSETQ. The CDR3 extends over 17 amino acids. CDR3 bases: TGCGCCAGCAGAGCAGGGTACTTCCTAGGACGCGGCACTGAAGCTTTCTTT. This sequence encodes CASRAGYFLGRGTEAFF.

This clone occurred a few times. As DNA, the CDR3 is TGTGCCAGCAGCGTAGAGGGGAGGGATTGGACAGATACGCAGTATTTT. It encodes CASSVEGRDWTDTQYF. The chain uses TRBV9 and TRBJ2-3, with 7 bases aligning to TRBD2. The V segment lost 0 bases and the J segment 3 bases; nucleotides outside the gene matches: 7. CDR3 length: 16 residues. Germline CDR1 SGDLS, CDR2 YYNGEE.

Only a few counts were recorded for this clone. The rearrangement uses TRBV30 and TRBJ1-6, with TRBD1 matching over 7 bases. Germline CDR1 GTSNPN, CDR2 SVGIG (reference sequence). The CDR3 has 15 residues. J lost 9 bases, V lost 0 bases, and 8 bases had no gene match. CDR3 residues: CAWSVLGTVGSPLHF. The CDR3 nucleotides read TGTGCCTGGAGTGTACTAGGGACAGTGGGTTCACCCCTCCACTTT.

In this sample, this clone turned up a few times. This chain connects TRBV5-4 to TRBJ1-2; possible D gene TRBD1, 5 bases. The V gene's germline CDR1 is SGHNT and CDR2 YYREEE (reference sequence). The CDR3 runs 15 residues. V lost 0 bases, J lost 2 bases, and 11 bases lay in between. The CDR3, as DNA: TGTGCCAGCAGCTTGGTCGGGGGGTCGAACTATGGCTACACCTTC. Translated: CASSLVGGSNYGYTF.

This clone was detected a few times. CDR3 bases: TGTGCCTGGAGTATCGGGGGGACAGATACGCAGTATTTT. Its translation: CAWSIGGTDTQYF. This sequence joins TRBV30 and TRBJ2-3; 7 bases align to TRBD2. This CDR3 has 13 amino acids. Germline V CDR1 and CDR2: GTSNPN, SVGIG (reference sequence). J was trimmed by 3 bases and V by 2 bases; bases with no gene match: 2.